This T cell receptor (beta chain) was found in a study of blood T cells in healthy people across ages. About the study: Per every two T cells, about one barcoded beta molecule was captured by template switching.

The second PCR ran roughly 6 to 11 cycles with a sample-barcoded 5' primer and J-beta primers. One entry per CDR3 protein, called by TCRdb with MiXCR from the 5' RACE reads. Here the sample spans about 1.1 million distinct CDR3 sequences, more than 30% being singletons. The study isolated at least 6 million PBMCs from each sample. The sequence was collected from a man between 18 and 35 years old in good health. Sequencing was done on a sample of blood.

The DNA for the CDR3 is TGTGCCAGCAGTTTCGGGGGCCGATTACCAGATACGCAGTATTTT. Amino acids: CASSFGGRLPDTQYF. This rearrangement joins TRBV12-3 or TRBV12-4 to TRBJ2-3; D might be TRBD1 or TRBD2, each matching 6 bases. The CDR3 is 15 residues long. Trimming cost V 3 bases and J 4 bases, with 14 bases left between them.